The 4 T cell receptor beta chains in this list originate from one sample, sequenced in a study of T cell repertoires in cytomegalovirus infection (dated by TCRdb to about 2019). Sequencing used an Illumina HiSeq 1500. The raw public reads went through TCRdb reprocessing: fastp at Q25, MiXCR clone calling, in-frame beta chains kept. Entries that share a CDR3 protein sequence are merged under the most common genes and DNA. This sample has 150,000 to 200,000 distinct CDR3 sequences in its table, and 15% to 20% of those were observed once. The ten largest clones capture about 3% of the sample. The sequencing sample was made of PBMCs. All receptors derive from a human donor in good health (CMV status not recorded). Some clones in this sample may be carry-over from other donors' samples.

This clonotype was detected many times. V usage is TRBV7-2 and J usage is TRBJ2-7; D is uncertain. Trimming shortened V by 2 bases and J by 4 bases, and 12 bases separated the two germline ends. Germline V gene sequence: CDR1 SGHTA, CDR2 FQGNSA. This CDR3 comprises 14 residues. Here the CDR3 reads CASSLPGVTYEQYF. The CDR3 DNA is TGTGCCAGCAGCTTACCCGGAGTTACTTACGAGCAGTACTTC.

This chain uses TRBV5-4 with TRBJ2-3; a weak D match, TRBD2 (6 bases). CDR1 and CDR2 from the germline V gene are SGHNT and YYREEE (reference sequence). The CDR3 sequence is 15 residues long. V gave up 6 bases and J gave up 8 bases, with 22 bases separating them. The DNA of the CDR3 is TGTGCCAGCACCACCGCTAGCGCGCCCCGTGGTACGCAGTATTTT. Amino acids: CASTTASAPRGTQYF.

This clonotype showed up many times. J is TRBJ1-2 and V is TRBV29-1; D is possibly TRBD1 (6 bases). The CDR3 covers 13 residues. Trimming removed 1 base at V and 6 bases at J, with 12 bases between. Germline V gene data show CDR1 as SQVTM and CDR2 as ANQGSEA. As DNA, the CDR3 is TGCAGCGTTGAAGGAACCAGGGGCGATGGCTACACCTTC. As protein: CSVEGTRGDGYTF.

As DNA, the CDR3 is TGTGCCAGCAGGACGAACCCGAATTCACCCCTCCACTTT. Amino acids: CASRTNPNSPLHF. The genes are TRBV5-3 and TRBJ1-6; no firm D call. TRBV5-3 is filed as an ORF, its function uncertain. The CDR3 has 13 amino acids. The ends were cut back, 8 bases at V and 7 bases at J, with 13 bases in the middle.